The clone carrying this TCR beta chain was counted at least ten times. Its target is not known. This specimen comes from a study of CD8 T cells in ankylosing spondylitis. Study-level points and caveats: A motif of eight highly homologous TCR beta variants was seen as apparently characteristic of ankylosing spondylitis blood.

The V gene lost 9 bases and the J gene lost 1 base, with 9 bases spanning the gap. The CDR3 has 12 residues. The germline V gene encodes CDR1 ENHRY and CDR2 SYGVKD. A single record per CDR3 protein comes from TCRdb applying MiXCR to the 5' RACE reads. The sample yields 500,000 or so distinct CDR3 sequences, under 5.5% seen once. The sequenced material came from blood, either unsorted or a sorted T cell fraction (not recorded which). V and J are TRBV10-3 and TRBJ2-5; D unclear. The source is a male donor with ankylosing spondylitis. The CDR3, as DNA: TGTGCCATAAGTAGGACCCAAGAGACCCAGTACTTC. Translation: CAISRTQETQYF.